This TCR beta chain emerged from a study of blood T cell repertoires in COVID-19. V lost 5 bases and J 8 bases, leaving 23 bases between the germline ends. The CDR3 has 17 residues. Looked up from germline, CDR1 is SGHDT and CDR2 is YYEEEE. Sequencing used immunoSEQ multiplex PCR; TCRdb keeps in-frame clones, though not all of them. In the table there are approximately 380,000 clones, 75% to 90% of which are singletons. This clone was detected only once. Sequencing was carried out using peripheral blood. This TCR was recovered from a young woman with acute or convalescent COVID-19. The chain joins TRBV5-6 to TRBJ1-6; TRBD1 is a possible D gene (6 bases). In DNA form, the CDR3 reads TGTGCCAGCAGTTCCCAAGGGTCGGTCCAGGGGTATTCACCCCTCCACTTT. It is translated as CASSSQGSVQGYSPLHF. Complete variable domain (other parts from reference TRBV5-6 and TRBJ1-6): DAGVTQSPTHLIKTRGQQVTLRCSPKSGHDTVSWYQQALGQGPQFIFQYYEEEERQRGNFPDRFSGHQFPNYSSELNVNALLLGDSALYLCASSSQGSVQGYSPLHFGNGTRLTVT.